This T cell receptor beta chain derives from a study of Tregs in tolerant kidney transplant recipients. Notes on the study in general: The most relevant donor-specific Treg TCRbeta repertoire apparently came from expansion with activated donor B cells. Validation in larger populations is needed because few patients were studied. Biological reproducibility was not directly addressed in this study.

This CDR3 is 15 amino acids long. V lost 2 bases to trimming and J lost 6 bases, with 14 bases between them. Germline CDR1 is SEHNR and CDR2 is FQNEAQ (reference sequence). CD4+CD25+CD127- Tregs, CD4+CD25- non-Tregs, CD4 and CD8 cells were sorted. Assay: immunoSEQ multiplex PCR; the TCRdb copy retains only in-frame clones and omits some. The sample holds about 240,000 clones, roughly four fifths seen once. Points on this clone: No antigen is known for it.

The receptor was derived from a human donor in good health. This chain uses TRBV7-9 with TRBJ2-4; D uncertain. Input material: CD4+ T cells from blood. The CDR3 loop reads CASSLLSGRLNIQYF. For the CDR3, the DNA is TGTGCCAGCAGCTTACTCTCGGGTCGGTTAAACATTCAGTACTTC.